These 15 T cell receptor beta chains share one sample of origin, sequenced in a study of control samples from healthy donors and cancer patients. Clones were read by immunoSEQ multiplex PCR, and TCRdb kept only the in-frame ones, dropping some. In the table there are under 150,000 clones, over 75% of which are singletons. The sequenced sample was blood. These receptors were obtained from a middle-aged man in good health.

J is TRBJ2-6 and V is TRBV18; D remains unclear. This CDR3 has 17 amino acids. Germline lookup yields CDR1 KGHSH and CDR2 LQKENI. V was trimmed by 3 bases and J by 0 bases, leaving 12 bases between them. The CDR3 loop is CASSPWSLTSGANVLTF. In DNA, the CDR3 is TGTGCCAGCTCACCTTGGTCCCTTACCTCTGGGGCCAACGTCCTGACTTTC.

V and J are TRBV21-1 and TRBJ2-1. TRBV21-1 is a listed pseudogene. The CDR3 is 10 amino acids. In nucleotides, the CDR3 is TGTGCCAGCAGCAGTAATGAGCAGTTCTTC. It specifies CASSSNEQFF.

V gene TRBV7-9 combines with J gene TRBJ2-5, with 7 bases aligning to TRBD2. Germline values: CDR1 SEHNR, CDR2 FQNEAQ (reference sequence). The CDR3 extends over 17 amino acids. V shed 1 base, J shed 4 bases, and the junction held 12 bases outside the gene matches. CDR3 sequence (DNA): TGTGCCAGCAGCTTAGGGTCTAGCGGTGGGTCTGTAGAGACCCAGTACTTC. Protein: CASSLGSSGGSVETQYF. Using reference TRBV7-9 and TRBJ2-5 for the parts outside the CDR3, the full variable domain is DTGVSQNPRHKITKRGQNVTFRCDPISEHNRLYWYRQTLGQGPEFLTYFQNEAQLEKSRLLSDRFSAERPKGSFSTLEIQRTEQGDSAMYLCASSLGSSGGSVETQYFGPGTRLLVL.

This clone was counted between two and nine times. V and J are TRBV5-1 and TRBJ2-3, with 9 bases fitting TRBD2. Germline-derived CDR1 and CDR2 are SGHRS and YFSETQ. The CDR3 has 15 residues. The V segment lost 3 bases and the J segment 3 bases; nucleotides outside the gene matches: 5. The CDR3 reads CASSSTTSGTDTQYF. CDR3 DNA: TGCGCCAGCAGCTCTACGACTAGCGGAACAGATACGCAGTATTTT.

This clone has only a few counts. The chain couples TRBV5-5 to TRBJ2-7; 10 nucleotides align to TRBD1. The CDR3 sequence is 16 residues long. Germline V gives CDR1 SGHKS, CDR2 YYEKEE (reference sequence). V dropped 3 bases and J dropped 1; count of bases not matched to a gene: 7. The CDR3 protein is CASSSGPGQGSYEQYF. In nucleotides, the CDR3 is TGTGCCAGCAGCTCCGGCCCGGGACAGGGGTCCTACGAGCAGTACTTC.

This clone was counted a single time. The chain carries TRBV11-3 and TRBJ2-7; 12 bases agree with TRBD1. The CDR3 runs to 16 residues. J lost 2 bases, V lost 1 base, and 3 bases had no gene match. Germline V lookup: CDR1 SGHNT, CDR2 YENEEA. CDR3 sequence (DNA): TGTGCCAGCAGCTTAGCCGGGACAGGGGGCCCCTACGAGCAGTACTTC. Its protein is CASSLAGTGGPYEQYF.

The CDR3, as DNA: TGTGCCAGCAGAGTTAGACAGGGACCCACAGATACGCAGTATTTT. This encodes CASRVRQGPTDTQYF. The J gene is TRBJ2-3, the V gene TRBV5-4, with 7 bases fitting TRBD1. With V trimmed by 5 bases and J by 2 bases, 8 bases remained unmatched. The CDR3 sequence is 15 residues long. CDR1 SGHNT and CDR2 YYREEE come from the germline V gene (reference sequence).

The chain has TRBV18 and TRBJ2-3; possibly TRBD1 or TRBD2 for D (5 bases each). CDR3 length: 16 amino acids. The V end lost 2 bases, the J end lost 4 bases, and 16 bases lay between the germline ends. Germline CDR1 is KGHSH and CDR2 is LQKENI. The CDR3 DNA sequence: TGTGCCAGCTCACCAGGGGTTGTGGGGGTTGCAGATACGCAGTATTTT. Translation: CASSPGVVGVADTQYF.

The V and J genes are TRBV25-1 and TRBJ1-3; 7 nucleotides agree with TRBD1. The ends lost 8 bases at V and 2 bases at J; junction bases unmatched: 3. The germline V gene encodes CDR1 MGHDK and CDR2 SYGVNS. The CDR3 is made up of 13 amino acids. The CDR3 protein is CASSTGAGNTIYF. DNA for the CDR3: TGTGCCAGCTCAACAGGGGCTGGAAACACCATATATTTT.

The chain is built from TRBV6-2 or TRBV6-3 and TRBJ2-5, with 8 bases identical to TRBD2. The V segment lost 2 bases and the J segment 5 bases; nucleotides outside the gene matches: 10. Germline lookup yields CDR1 MNHEY and CDR2 SVGEGT. CDR3 length: 16 amino acids. CDR3 in DNA: TGTGCCAGCAGTTACGTGCGGGGGGCCCTTAGGGAGACCCAGTACTTC. Translating gives CASSYVRGALRETQYF.

In this sample, this clone turned up once. The V gene is TRBV30, the J gene TRBJ1-1, with a tentative D call TRBD1 (5 bases). There are 14 residues in the CDR3. V was trimmed by 1 base and J by 0 bases, leaving 9 bases between them. Germline loops: CDR1 GTSNPN, CDR2 SVGIG (reference sequence). CDR3 protein: CAWSARVLNTEAFF. CDR3 DNA: TGTGCCTGGAGTGCCAGGGTATTGAACACTGAAGCTTTCTTT.

The V gene is TRBV5-6, the J gene TRBJ1-2, with unresolved D. This CDR3 contains 13 residues. The V end lost 0 bases, the J end lost 5 bases, and 8 bases lay between the germline ends. CDR1 is SGHDT, CDR2 YYEEEE, per germline. CDR3 nucleotide sequence: TGTGCCAGCAGCTTGGGGACCTATTATGGCTACACCTTC. Its translation is CASSLGTYYGYTF.

This chain uses TRBV25-1 with TRBJ1-2; D is unresolved. Germline CDR1 reads MGHDK; CDR2 reads SYGVNS. The CDR3 contains 13 residues. V was clipped by 3 bases and J by 7 bases, with 12 bases between them. Here the CDR3 DNA reads TGTGCCAGCAGTGACTCCGGAAGGCCTGGCTACACCTTC. Amino acids: CASSDSGRPGYTF.

V gene TRBV6-2 or TRBV6-3 combines with J gene TRBJ1-1, with 12 bases matching TRBD1. The V gene's germline CDR1 is MNHEY and CDR2 SVGEGT. The CDR3 loop spans 16 amino acids. Losses at the gene ends were 5 bases for V and 4 bases for J; bases not matched to a gene: 8. The CDR3 reads CASSRRDRGLFTEAFF. CDR3 in DNA: TGTGCCAGCAGTAGACGGGACAGGGGGCTCTTCACTGAAGCTTTCTTT.

The rearrangement links TRBV6-2 or TRBV6-3 to TRBJ2-7; tentative D call: TRBD2 (6 bases). Germline V gives CDR1 MNHEY, CDR2 SVGEGT. This CDR3 has 12 amino acids. With 5 bases removed from V and 3 bases from J, the gap between germline ends came to 8 bases. The CDR3 DNA reads as TGTGCCAGCAGTGAGACTAGCTACGAGCAGTACTTC. Its translation: CASSETSYEQYF.